This entry describes one T cell receptor (beta chain). As yet, its antigen is unknown. TCRdb's copy holds only in-frame clones and misses some; the assay was immunoSEQ multiplex PCR. This table holds about 74,000 clones, under 95% found once. This record comes from a study of T cell responses to AZD1222 COVID-19 vaccine. V was pared by 3 bases and J by 4 bases, with 13 bases between. The CDR3 runs 14 residues. In germline, CDR1 is SGHRS, CDR2 YFSETQ. Study conclusions and caveats: Only a handful of AZD1222 recipients, more than five in all, had baseline seropositivity.

The specimen was peripheral blood, collected 28 days after the second AZD1222 dose. This receptor was taken from an adult who received the AZD1222 COVID-19 vaccine. The gene calls are TRBV5-1 and TRBJ1-1, with TRBD1 as a possible D gene (5 bases). CDR3 loop: CASSSGQGPTEAFF. Here the CDR3 DNA reads TGCGCCAGCAGCTCGGGTCAGGGACCCACTGAAGCTTTCTTT.